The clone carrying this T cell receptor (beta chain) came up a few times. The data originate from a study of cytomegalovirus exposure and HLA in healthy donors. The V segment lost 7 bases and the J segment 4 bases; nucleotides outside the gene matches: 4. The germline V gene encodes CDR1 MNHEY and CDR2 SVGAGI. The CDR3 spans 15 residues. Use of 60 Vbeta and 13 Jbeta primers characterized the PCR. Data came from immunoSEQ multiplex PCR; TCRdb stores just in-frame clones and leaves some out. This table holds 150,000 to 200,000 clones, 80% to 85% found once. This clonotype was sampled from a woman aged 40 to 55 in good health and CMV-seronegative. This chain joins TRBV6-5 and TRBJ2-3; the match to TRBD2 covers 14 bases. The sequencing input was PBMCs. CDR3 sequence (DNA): TGTGCCAGCACCGGGACTAGCGGGAGTGCAGATACGCAGTATTTT. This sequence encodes CASTGTSGSADTQYF.